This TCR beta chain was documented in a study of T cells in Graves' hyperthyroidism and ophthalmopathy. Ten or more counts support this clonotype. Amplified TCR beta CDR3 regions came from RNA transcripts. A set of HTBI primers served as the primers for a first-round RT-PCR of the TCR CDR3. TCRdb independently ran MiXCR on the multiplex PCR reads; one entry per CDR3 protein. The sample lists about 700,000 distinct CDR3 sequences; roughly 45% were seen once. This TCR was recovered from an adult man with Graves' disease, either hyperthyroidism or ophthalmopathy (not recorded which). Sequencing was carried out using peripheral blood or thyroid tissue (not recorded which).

The CDR3: CASSQGLAGAYEQYF. CDR3 sequence (DNA): TGTGCCAGCAGCCAGGGACTAGCGGGGGCCTACGAGCAGTACTTC. The gene calls are TRBV7-2 and TRBJ2-7; 14 bases fit TRBD2. Germline V lookup: CDR1 SGHTA, CDR2 FQGNSA. The CDR3 is made up of 15 amino acids. Unmatched junction bases numbered 2, after V lost 5 bases and J lost 2 bases.